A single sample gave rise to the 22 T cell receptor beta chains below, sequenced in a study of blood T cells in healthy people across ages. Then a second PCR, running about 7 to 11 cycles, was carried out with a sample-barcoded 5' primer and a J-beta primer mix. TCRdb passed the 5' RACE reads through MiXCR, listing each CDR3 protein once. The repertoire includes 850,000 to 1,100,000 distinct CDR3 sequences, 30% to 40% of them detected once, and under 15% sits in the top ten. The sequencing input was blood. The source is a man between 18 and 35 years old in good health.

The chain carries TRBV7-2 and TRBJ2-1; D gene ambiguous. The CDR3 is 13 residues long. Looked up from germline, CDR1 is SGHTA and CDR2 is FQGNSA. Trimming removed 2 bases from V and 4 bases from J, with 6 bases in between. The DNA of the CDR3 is TGTGCCAGCAGCTTAAACAGATACAATGAGCAGTTCTTC. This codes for CASSLNRYNEQFF.

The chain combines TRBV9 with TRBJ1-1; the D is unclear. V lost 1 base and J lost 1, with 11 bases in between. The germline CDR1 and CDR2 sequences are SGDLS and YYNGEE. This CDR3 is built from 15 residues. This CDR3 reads CASSVQTDSNTEAFF. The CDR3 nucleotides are TGTGCCAGCAGCGTACAAACGGACTCGAACACTGAAGCTTTCTTT.

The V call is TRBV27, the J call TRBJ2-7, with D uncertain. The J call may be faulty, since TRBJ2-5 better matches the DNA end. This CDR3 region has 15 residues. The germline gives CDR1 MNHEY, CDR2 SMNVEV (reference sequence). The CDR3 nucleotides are TGTGCCAGCAGTCCCAACCACGGATTGCAAGAGACCCAGTACTTC. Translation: CASSPNHGLQETQYF.

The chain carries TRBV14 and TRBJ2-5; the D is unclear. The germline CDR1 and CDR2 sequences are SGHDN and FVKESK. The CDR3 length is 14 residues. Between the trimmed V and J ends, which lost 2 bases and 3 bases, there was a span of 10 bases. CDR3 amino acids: CASSQFSSKETQYF. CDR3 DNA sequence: TGTGCCAGCAGCCAATTTAGCTCCAAAGAGACCCAGTACTTC.

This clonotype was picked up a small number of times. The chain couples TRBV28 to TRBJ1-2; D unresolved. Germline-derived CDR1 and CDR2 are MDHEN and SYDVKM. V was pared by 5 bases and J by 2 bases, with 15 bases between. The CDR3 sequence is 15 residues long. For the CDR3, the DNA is TGTGCCAGCAGTCAAAAATTACAATGGAACTATGGCTACACCTTC. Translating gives CASSQKLQWNYGYTF.

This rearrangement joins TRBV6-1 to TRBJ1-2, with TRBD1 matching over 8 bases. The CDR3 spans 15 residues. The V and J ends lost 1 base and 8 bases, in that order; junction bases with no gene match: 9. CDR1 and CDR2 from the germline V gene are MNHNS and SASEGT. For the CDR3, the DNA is TGTGCCAGCAGTGAAGGGACAGGGCTTCGAAGGGGCTACACCTTC. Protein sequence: CASSEGTGLRRGYTF.

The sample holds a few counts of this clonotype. The CDR3 reads CASSVQAGSGSYNEQYF. The CDR3 bases are TGTGCCAGCAGCGTACAGGCGGGAAGTGGTTCCTACAATGAGCAGTACTTC. The genes are TRBV9 and TRBJ2-7, with D tentatively TRBD2 (6 bases). Trimming pared 1 base from V and 7 bases from J, leaving 24 bases between. This CDR3 contains 17 residues. Germline loops: CDR1 SGDLS, CDR2 YYNGEE.

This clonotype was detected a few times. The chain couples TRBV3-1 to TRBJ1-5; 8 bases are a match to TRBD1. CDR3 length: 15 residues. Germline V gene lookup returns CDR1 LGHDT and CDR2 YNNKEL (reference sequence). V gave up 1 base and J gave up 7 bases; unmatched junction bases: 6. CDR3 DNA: TGTGCCAGCAGCCAAGGGACAGGGTTGGGACAGCCCCAGCATTTT. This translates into CASSQGTGLGQPQHF.

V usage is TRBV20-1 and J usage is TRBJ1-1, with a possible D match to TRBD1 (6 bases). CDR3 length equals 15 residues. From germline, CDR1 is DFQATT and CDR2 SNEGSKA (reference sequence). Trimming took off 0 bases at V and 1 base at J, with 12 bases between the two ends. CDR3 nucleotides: TGCAGTGCTAGAGATCTGGGGGGCGAGAACACTGAAGCTTTCTTT. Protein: CSARDLGGENTEAFF.

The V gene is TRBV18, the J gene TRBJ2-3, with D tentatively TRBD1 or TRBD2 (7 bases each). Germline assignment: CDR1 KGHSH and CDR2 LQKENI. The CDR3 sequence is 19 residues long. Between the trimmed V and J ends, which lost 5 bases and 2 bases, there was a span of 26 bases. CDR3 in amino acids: CASSDREAFSGTTTDTQYF. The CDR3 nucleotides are TGTGCCAGCTCAGACAGGGAGGCGTTCAGCGGGACAACCACAGATACGCAGTATTTT.

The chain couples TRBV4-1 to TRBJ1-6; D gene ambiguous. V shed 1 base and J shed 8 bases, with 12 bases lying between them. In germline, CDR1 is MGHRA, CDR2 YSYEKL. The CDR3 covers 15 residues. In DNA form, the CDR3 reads TGCGCCAGCAGCCAAGTTCGTCAGGCGGATTCACCCCTCCACTTT. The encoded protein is CASSQVRQADSPLHF.

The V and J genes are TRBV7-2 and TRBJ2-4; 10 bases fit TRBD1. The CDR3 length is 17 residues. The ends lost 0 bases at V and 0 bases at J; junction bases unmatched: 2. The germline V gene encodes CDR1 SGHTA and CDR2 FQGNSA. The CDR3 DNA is TGTGCCAGCAGCTTAGCGTGGACAGGGGGAGCCAAAAACATTCAGTACTTC. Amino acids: CASSLAWTGGAKNIQYF.

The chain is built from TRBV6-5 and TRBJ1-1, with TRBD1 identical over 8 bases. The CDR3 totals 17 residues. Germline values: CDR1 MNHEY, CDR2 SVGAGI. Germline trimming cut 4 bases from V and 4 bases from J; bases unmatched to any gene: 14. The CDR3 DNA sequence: TGTGCCAGCAGTTTTGGGCAGGGGGCATTACGTCCCACTGAAGCTTTCTTT. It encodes CASSFGQGALRPTEAFF.

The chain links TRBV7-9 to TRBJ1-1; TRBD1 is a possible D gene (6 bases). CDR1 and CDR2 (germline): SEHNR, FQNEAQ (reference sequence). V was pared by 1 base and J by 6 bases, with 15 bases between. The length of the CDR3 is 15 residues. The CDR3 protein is CASSLGGAGSPEAFF. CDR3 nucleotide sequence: TGTGCCAGCAGCTTAGGGGGGGCAGGGAGCCCTGAAGCTTTCTTT.

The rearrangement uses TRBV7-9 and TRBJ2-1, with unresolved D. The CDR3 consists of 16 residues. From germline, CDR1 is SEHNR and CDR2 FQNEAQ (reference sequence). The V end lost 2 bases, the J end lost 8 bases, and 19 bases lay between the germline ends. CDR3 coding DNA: TGTGCCAGCAGCTTACCAGCATCAATCCCCGGCGATGAGCAGTTCTTC. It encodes CASSLPASIPGDEQFF.

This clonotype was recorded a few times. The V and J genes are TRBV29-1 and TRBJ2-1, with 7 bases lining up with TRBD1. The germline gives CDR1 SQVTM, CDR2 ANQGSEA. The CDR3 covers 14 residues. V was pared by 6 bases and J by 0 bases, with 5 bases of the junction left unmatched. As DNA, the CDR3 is TGCAGCGTGAGGGACAGCCTCTCCTACAATGAGCAGTTCTTC. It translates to CSVRDSLSYNEQFF.

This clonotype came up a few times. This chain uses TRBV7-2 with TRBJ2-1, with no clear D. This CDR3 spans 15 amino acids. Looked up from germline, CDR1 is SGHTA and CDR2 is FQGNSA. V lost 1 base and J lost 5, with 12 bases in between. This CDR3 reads CASSLGDAANNEQFF. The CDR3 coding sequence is TGTGCCAGCAGCTTAGGGGATGCAGCTAACAATGAGCAGTTCTTC.

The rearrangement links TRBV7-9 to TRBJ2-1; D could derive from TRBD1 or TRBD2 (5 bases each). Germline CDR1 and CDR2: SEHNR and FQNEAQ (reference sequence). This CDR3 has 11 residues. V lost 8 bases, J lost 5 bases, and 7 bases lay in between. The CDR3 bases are TGTGCCAGCGTGGGACACAATGAGCAGTTCTTC. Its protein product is CASVGHNEQFF.

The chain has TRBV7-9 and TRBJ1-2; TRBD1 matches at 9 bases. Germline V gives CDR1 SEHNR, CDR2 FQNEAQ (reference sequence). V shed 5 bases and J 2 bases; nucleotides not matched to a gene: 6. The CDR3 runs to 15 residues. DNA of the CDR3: TGTGCCAGCAGCGCCGGGACAGGGACGAACTATGGCTACACCTTC. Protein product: CASSAGTGTNYGYTF.

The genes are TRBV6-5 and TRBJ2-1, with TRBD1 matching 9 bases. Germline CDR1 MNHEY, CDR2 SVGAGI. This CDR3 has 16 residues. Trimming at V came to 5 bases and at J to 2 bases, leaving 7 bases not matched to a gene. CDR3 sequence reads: CASSPTGGEAYNEQFF. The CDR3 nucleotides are TGTGCCAGCAGTCCTACAGGGGGCGAGGCCTACAATGAGCAGTTCTTC.

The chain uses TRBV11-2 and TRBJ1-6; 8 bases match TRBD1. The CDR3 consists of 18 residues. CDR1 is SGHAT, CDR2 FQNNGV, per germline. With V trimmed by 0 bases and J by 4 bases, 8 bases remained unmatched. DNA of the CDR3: TGTGCCAGCAGCTTAGAGGGCAGGGGGCGCCCATATAATTCACCCCTCCACTTT. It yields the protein CASSLEGRGRPYNSPLHF.

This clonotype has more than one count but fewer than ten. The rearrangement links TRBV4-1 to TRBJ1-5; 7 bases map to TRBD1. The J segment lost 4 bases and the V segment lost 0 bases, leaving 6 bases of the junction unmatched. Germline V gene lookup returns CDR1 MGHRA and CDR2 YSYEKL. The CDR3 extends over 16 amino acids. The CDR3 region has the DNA TGCGCCAGCAGCCAAGATCGTTGGGACAGTAATCAGCCCCAGCATTTT. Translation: CASSQDRWDSNQPQHF.